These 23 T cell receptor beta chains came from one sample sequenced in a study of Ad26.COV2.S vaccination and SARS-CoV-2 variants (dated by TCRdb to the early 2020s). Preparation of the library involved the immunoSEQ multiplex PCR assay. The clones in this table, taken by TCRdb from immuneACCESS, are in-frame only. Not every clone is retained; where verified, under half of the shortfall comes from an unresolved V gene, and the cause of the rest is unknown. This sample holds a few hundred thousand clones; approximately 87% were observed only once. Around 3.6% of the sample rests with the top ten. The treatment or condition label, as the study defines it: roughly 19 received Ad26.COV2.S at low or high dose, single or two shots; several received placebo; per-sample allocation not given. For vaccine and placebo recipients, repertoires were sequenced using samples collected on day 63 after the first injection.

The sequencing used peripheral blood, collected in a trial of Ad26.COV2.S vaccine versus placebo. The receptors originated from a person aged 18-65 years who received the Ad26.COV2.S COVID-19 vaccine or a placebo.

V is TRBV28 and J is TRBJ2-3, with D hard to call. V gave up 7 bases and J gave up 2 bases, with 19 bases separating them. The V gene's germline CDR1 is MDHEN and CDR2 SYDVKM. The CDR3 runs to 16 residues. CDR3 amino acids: CASTSSRLANTDTQYF. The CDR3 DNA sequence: TGTGCCAGCACCTCTAGTCGGTTGGCCAACACAGATACGCAGTATTTT. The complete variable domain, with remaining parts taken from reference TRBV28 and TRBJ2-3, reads DVKVTQSSRYLVKRTGEKVFLECVQDMDHENMFWYRQDPGLGLRLIYFSYDVKMKEKGDIPEGYSVSREKKERFSLILESASTNQTSMYLCASTSSRLANTDTQYFGPGTRLTVL.

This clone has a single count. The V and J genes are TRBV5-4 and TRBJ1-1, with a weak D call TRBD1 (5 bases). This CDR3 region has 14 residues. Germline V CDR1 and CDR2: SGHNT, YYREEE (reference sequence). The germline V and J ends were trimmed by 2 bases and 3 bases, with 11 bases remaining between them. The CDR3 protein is CASSFAGTHTEAFF. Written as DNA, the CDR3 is TGTGCCAGCAGCTTCGCCGGGACCCACACTGAAGCTTTCTTT.

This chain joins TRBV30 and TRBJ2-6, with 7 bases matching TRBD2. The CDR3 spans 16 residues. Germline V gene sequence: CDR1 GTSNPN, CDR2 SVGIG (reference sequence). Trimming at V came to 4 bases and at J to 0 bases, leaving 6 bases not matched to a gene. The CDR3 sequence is CAWTPAGTSGANVLTF. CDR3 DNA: TGTGCCTGGACCCCAGCGGGGACCTCTGGGGCCAACGTCCTGACTTTC.

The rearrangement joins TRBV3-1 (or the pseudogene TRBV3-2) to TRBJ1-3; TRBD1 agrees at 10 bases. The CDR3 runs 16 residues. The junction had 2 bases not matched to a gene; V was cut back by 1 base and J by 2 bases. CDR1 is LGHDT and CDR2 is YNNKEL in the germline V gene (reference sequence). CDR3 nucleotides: TGTGCCAGCAGCCAAGGGGACAGGGGTACTGGAAACACCATATATTTT. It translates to CASSQGDRGTGNTIYF.

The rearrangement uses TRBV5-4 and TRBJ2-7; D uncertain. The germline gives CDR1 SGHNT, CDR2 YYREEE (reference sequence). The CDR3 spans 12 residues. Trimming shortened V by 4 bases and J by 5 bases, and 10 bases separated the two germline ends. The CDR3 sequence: CASSPRRDEQYF. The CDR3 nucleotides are TGTGCCAGCAGCCCCCGTAGGGACGAGCAGTACTTC.

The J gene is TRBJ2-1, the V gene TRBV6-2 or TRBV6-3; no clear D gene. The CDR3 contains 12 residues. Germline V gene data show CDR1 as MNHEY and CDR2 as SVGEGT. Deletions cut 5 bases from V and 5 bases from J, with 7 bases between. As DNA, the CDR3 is TGTGCCAGCAGTCCCCAGGACAATGAGCAGTTCTTC. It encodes CASSPQDNEQFF.

In DNA form, the CDR3 reads TGTGCCAGCAGCTTAGCGAGGGGACCTGAAGCTTTCTTT. Translation gives CASSLARGPEAFF. The chain carries TRBV7-9 and TRBJ1-1; weak D call: TRBD1 (5 bases). With 0 bases removed from V and 6 bases from J, the gap between germline ends came to 8 bases. The CDR3 is 13 residues long. The germline gives CDR1 SEHNR, CDR2 FQNEAQ (reference sequence). The entire variable domain, with the rest obtained from reference TRBV7-9 and TRBJ1-1, is as follows: DTGVSQNPRHKITKRGQNVTFRCDPISEHNRLYWYRQTLGQGPEFLTYFQNEAQLEKSRLLSDRFSAERPKGSFSTLEIQRTEQGDSAMYLCASSLARGPEAFFGQGTRLTVV.

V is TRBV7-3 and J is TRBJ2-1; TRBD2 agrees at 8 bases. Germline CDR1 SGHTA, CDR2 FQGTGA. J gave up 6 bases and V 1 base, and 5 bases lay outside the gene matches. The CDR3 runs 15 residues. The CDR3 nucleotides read TGTGCCAGCAGCTTAAATTCCGGGGGGGCCAATGAGCAGTTCTTC. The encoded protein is CASSLNSGGANEQFF.

The CDR3 DNA reads as TGTGCCAGCAGTTTGGTAGCGGTGACAGGGGAGGGCCGTGAAGCTTTCTTT. Amino acid sequence: CASSLVAVTGEGREAFF. The genes are TRBV27 and TRBJ1-1; 8 bases are a match to TRBD1. J gave up 7 bases and V 3 bases, and 16 bases lay outside the gene matches. This CDR3 region has 17 residues. Germline lookup yields CDR1 MNHEY and CDR2 SMNVEV (reference sequence).

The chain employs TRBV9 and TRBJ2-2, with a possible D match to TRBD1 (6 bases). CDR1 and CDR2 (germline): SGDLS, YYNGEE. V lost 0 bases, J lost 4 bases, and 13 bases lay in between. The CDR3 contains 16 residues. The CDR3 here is CASSVGGTQATGELFF. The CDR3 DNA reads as TGTGCCAGCAGCGTAGGAGGGACACAAGCCACCGGGGAGCTGTTTTTT.

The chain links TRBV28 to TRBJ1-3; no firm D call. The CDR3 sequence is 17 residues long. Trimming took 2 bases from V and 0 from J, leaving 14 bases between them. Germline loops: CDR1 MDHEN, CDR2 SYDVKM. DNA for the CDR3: TGTGCCAGCAGTTTACCAGTACGACACTTCTCTGGAAACACCATATATTTT. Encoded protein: CASSLPVRHFSGNTIYF.

For the CDR3, the DNA is TGTGCCAGCAGTTACTCGGTACAGGGACTTAATGGCTACACCTTC. Residues: CASSYSVQGLNGYTF. The chain links TRBV6-5 to TRBJ1-2; D is perhaps TRBD1 (6 bases). This CDR3 comprises 15 residues. In germline, CDR1 is MNHEY, CDR2 SVGAGI. Trimming took off 0 bases at V and 6 bases at J, with 14 bases between the two ends.

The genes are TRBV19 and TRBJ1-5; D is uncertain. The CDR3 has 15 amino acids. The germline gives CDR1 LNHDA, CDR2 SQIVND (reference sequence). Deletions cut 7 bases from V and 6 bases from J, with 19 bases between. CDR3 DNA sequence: TGTGCCAGTACCGATCAAGCGGGATTCGGTCAGCCCCAGCATTTT. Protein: CASTDQAGFGQPQHF. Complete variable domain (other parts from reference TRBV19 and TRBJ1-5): DGGITQSPKYLFRKEGQNVTLSCEQNLNHDAMYWYRQDPGQGLRLIYYSQIVNDFQKGDIAEGYSVSREKKESFPLTVTSAQKNPTAFYLCASTDQAGFGQPQHFGDGTRLSIL.

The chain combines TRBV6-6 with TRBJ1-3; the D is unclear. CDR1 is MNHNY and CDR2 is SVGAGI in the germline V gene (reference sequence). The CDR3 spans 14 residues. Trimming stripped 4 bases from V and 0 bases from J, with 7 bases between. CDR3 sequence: CASSSANSGNTIYF. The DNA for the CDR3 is TGTGCCAGCAGTTCGGCTAACTCTGGAAACACCATATATTTT.

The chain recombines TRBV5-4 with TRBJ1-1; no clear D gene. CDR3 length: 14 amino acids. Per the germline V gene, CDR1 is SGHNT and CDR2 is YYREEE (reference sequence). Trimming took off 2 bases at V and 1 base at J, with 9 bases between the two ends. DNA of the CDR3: TGTGCCAGCAGCTTCAATGGTCGGAACACTGAAGCTTTCTTT. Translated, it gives CASSFNGRNTEAFF.

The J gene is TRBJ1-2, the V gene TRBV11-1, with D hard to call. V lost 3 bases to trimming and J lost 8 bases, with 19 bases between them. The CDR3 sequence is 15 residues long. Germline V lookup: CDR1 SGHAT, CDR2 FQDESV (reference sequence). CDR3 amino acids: CASSFGSPWEGGYTF. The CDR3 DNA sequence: TGTGCCAGCAGCTTCGGGAGCCCATGGGAAGGCGGCTACACCTTC.

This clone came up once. Here the CDR3 DNA reads TGTGCCAGTAGTATCTACCCCGGGGAGCTGTTTTTT. Translation: CASSIYPGELFF. The chain uses TRBV19 and TRBJ2-2, with D unclear. V lost 3 bases and J lost 6, with 5 bases in between. Germline lookup yields CDR1 LNHDA and CDR2 SQIVND (reference sequence). The CDR3 loop spans 12 amino acids.

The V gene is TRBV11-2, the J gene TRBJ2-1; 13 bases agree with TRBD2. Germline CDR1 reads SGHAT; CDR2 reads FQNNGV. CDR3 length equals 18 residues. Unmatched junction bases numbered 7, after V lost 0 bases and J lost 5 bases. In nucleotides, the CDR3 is TGTGCCAGCAGCTTAGATAAACGACTAGCGGGAGGCGACAATGAGCAGTTCTTC. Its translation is CASSLDKRLAGGDNEQFF.

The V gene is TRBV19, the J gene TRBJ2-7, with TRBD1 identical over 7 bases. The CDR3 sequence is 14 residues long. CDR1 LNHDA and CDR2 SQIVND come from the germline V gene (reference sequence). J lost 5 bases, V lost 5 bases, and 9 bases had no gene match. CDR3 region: CASSGEGAFNEQYF. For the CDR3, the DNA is TGTGCCAGTAGTGGAGAGGGGGCCTTCAACGAGCAGTACTTC. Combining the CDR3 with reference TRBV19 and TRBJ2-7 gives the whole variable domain DGGITQSPKYLFRKEGQNVTLSCEQNLNHDAMYWYRQDPGQGLRLIYYSQIVNDFQKGDIAEGYSVSREKKESFPLTVTSAQKNPTAFYLCASSGEGAFNEQYFGPGTRLTVT.

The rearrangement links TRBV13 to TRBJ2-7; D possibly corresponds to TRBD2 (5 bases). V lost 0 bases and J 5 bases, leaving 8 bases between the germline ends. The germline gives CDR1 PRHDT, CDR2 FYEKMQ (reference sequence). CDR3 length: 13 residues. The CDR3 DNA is TGTGCCAGCAGCTTAGGACTAGTCCACGAGCAGTACTTC. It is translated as CASSLGLVHEQYF.

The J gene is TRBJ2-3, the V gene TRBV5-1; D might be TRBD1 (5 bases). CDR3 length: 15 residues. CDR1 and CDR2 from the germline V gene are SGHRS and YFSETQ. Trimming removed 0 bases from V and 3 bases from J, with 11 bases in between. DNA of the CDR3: TGCGCCAGCAGCTTGGAAGGTCACAGGACAGATACGCAGTATTTT. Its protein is CASSLEGHRTDTQYF.

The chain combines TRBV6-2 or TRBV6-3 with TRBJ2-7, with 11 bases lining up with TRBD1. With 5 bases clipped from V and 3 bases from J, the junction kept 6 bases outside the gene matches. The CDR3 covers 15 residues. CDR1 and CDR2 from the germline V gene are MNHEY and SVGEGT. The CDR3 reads CASSRAGTGGYEQYF. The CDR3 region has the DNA TGTGCCAGCAGTAGAGCCGGGACAGGGGGCTACGAGCAGTACTTC.

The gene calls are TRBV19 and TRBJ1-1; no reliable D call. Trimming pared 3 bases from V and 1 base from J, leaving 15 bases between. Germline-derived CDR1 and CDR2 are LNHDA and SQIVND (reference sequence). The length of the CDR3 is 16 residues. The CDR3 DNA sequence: TGTGCCAGTAGTATGAGGCCCTACCTGGGGAACACTGAAGCTTTCTTT. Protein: CASSMRPYLGNTEAFF.